These T cell receptor beta chains were read from a single sample in a study of blood T cell repertoires in COVID-19. Some clones are missing from TCRdb's copy, which holds only in-frame ones; the method was immunoSEQ multiplex PCR. The repertoire holds about 99,000 clones, with 70% to 90% as singletons. The specimen was peripheral blood. Source of these receptors: a human donor in a cohort sampled during active COVID-19. Each CDR3 is given with its conserved first and last residue. D genes are given only for firm matches. Rows give clone size only sometimes, using once, few, many, or a class for an expanded clone.

V: TRBV5-1; length: 13; D: TRBD1; J: TRBJ2-7; size: .; CDR3: CASSRDRPYEQYF; DNA: TGCGCCAGCAGCAGGGACAGGCCGTACGAGCAGTACTTC
V: TRBV27; length: 14; D: TRBD2; J: TRBJ2-5; size: .; CDR3: CATKLARVQETQYF; DNA: TGTGCCACCAAACTAGCGAGAGTTCAAGAGACCCAGTACTTC
V: TRBV10-3; length: 14; D: .; J: TRBJ2-7; size: .; CDR3: CAISALDRPYEQYF; DNA: TGTGCCATCAGCGCGCTAGATAGACCCTACGAGCAGTACTTC
V: TRBV28; length: 16; D: TRBD2; J: TRBJ2-7; size: .; CDR3: CASLPPASGGRGEQYF; DNA: TGTGCCAGCCTGCCCCCGGCTAGCGGGGGGCGCGGAGAGCAGTACTTC
V: TRBV6-6; length: 15; D: TRBD1; J: TRBJ1-4; size: .; CDR3: CASSPPGQRNEKLFF; DNA: TGTGCCAGCAGCCCACCGGGACAGCGGAATGAAAAACTGTTTTTT
V: TRBV7-9; length: 13; D: TRBD2; J: TRBJ2-3; size: .; CDR3: CASHTSGMDTQYF; DNA: TGTGCCAGCCATACTAGCGGGATGGATACGCAGTATTTT
V: TRBV5-5; length: 12; D: .; J: TRBJ1-2; size: .; CDR3: CASSLVRGGDTF; DNA: TGTGCCAGCAGCTTGGTACGGGGAGGGGACACCTTC
V: TRBV7-9; length: 14; D: TRBD1; J: TRBJ1-2; size: few; CDR3: CASIEGAANYGYTF; DNA: TGTGCCAGCATCGAGGGGGCAGCTAACTATGGCTACACCTTC
V: TRBV2; length: 14; D: .; J: TRBJ2-5; size: .; CDR3: CASRYDRNQETQYF; DNA: TGTGCCAGCAGATATGACAGAAATCAAGAGACCCAGTACTTC
V: TRBV14; length: 15; D: TRBD1; J: TRBJ1-2; size: .; CDR3: CASSQVAGQNYGYTF; DNA: TGTGCCAGCAGCCAAGTGGCGGGACAGAACTATGGCTACACCTTC
V: TRBV5-1; length: 16; D: TRBD2; J: TRBJ2-3; size: .; CDR3: CASSLVSGSGTDTQYF; DNA: TGCGCCAGCAGCTTGGTGAGCGGGAGTGGCACAGATACGCAGTATTTT
V: TRBV6-5; length: 13; D: TRBD1; J: TRBJ2-7; size: .; CDR3: CASRQGGSYEQYF; DNA: TGTGCCAGCCGACAGGGCGGCTCCTACGAGCAGTACTTC
V: TRBV21-1; length: 19; D: .; J: TRBJ2-1; size: .; CDR3: CASPQGDRGRFFSYNEQFF; DNA: TGTGCCAGCCCACAGGGGGACAGGGGGCGGTTTTTCTCCTACAATGAGCAGTTCTTC